This T cell receptor (beta chain) was observed in a study of blood T cell repertoires in COVID-19. Across the study: Acute and convalescent COVID-19 specimens originated in the United States, Italy and Spain. From T cells, B-cell-depleted T cells, or PBMCs came the material, which was cDNA or gDNA.

V gave up 5 bases and J gave up 11 bases, with 16 bases separating them. Germline CDR1 and CDR2: MNHEY and SVGAGI. CDR3 length equals 12 residues. In the original analysis: Estimated nucleated cell counts came from reference gene primer amplification. Some clones are missing from TCRdb's copy, which holds only in-frame ones; the method was immunoSEQ multiplex PCR. V, J and clone size are taken as reported in that table, and D and trimming were inferred from the DNA itself. The sample shows roughly 120,000 clones, roughly nine tenths of them seen only once. The source is a human donor with active COVID-19. The donor label of this sample is uncertain. This chain joins TRBV6-5 and TRBJ2-7; TRBD2 is a possible D gene (5 bases). The sample was peripheral blood. The CDR3 sequence: CASSRAEGGKYF. The DNA of the CDR3 is TGTGCCAGCAGTCGCGCCGAGGGTGGCAAGTACTTC.